This TCR beta chain was identified during a study of monozygotic twins with cystic fibrosis. About this clone itself: Its matching antigen is unknown.

Generated by immunoSEQ multiplex PCR, the TCRdb table keeps only in-frame clones and is missing some. Altogether roughly 28,000 clones are present, around four fifths being singletons, with the ten largest covering about 0.95%. The V end was cut by 5 bases, the J end by 4 bases, with 17 bases between. Germline CDR1 is MNHNY and CDR2 is SVGAGI (reference sequence). The CDR3 loop spans 15 amino acids. Study findings and constraints: Clonality was generally low (median roughly 0.01), higher in the most severe patients.

This receptor was obtained from a girl aged 2-9 years with cystic fibrosis. The chain combines TRBV6-6 with TRBJ1-1; possible D gene TRBD1, 5 bases. Sequenced sample: blood. The CDR3 here is CASSDAGRLATEAFF. The CDR3 DNA sequence: TGTGCCAGCAGTGACGCGGGACGGCTGGCCACTGAAGCTTTCTTT.